The 11 T cell receptor beta chains in this list originate from one sample, sequenced in a study of metastatic and nonmetastatic thyroid tumors. Thyroid surgery took place with no prior treatment in any patient. TCRdb re-called the PCR reads through MiXCR. This sample has over 45,000 clones, with approximately 26% found just once. The source material was blood. Source of these receptors: a male donor with papillary thyroid cancer or a benign thyroid nodule (not recorded which). Some clones in this sample may be carry-over from other donors' samples.

This clone occurred a few times. A junction boundary mismatches the germline segment, possibly from a read error. This chain links TRBV6-2 or TRBV6-3 with TRBJ1-4; D not certain. This CDR3 is built from 15 residues. Germline CDR1 and CDR2: MNHEY and SVGEGT. In nucleotides, the CDR3 is TGTGCCGGCAGTTACGCCATATCAACTAATGAAAGACTGTTTTTT. This sequence encodes CAGSYAISTNERLFF.

The chain joins TRBV7-2 to TRBJ2-7, with D unresolved. V lost 3 bases and J lost 2, with 11 bases in between. Germline V gives CDR1 SGHTA, CDR2 FQGNSA. This CDR3 spans 14 amino acids. Here the CDR3 DNA reads TGTGCCAGCAGCTTGCGTCAGGCGCCCTACGAGCAGTACTTC. Translated, it gives CASSLRQAPYEQYF.

This clone was seen many times. Other DNA sequences from this sample encode an identical CDR3 as well. This chain's CDR3 is CASSLLATGTDTQYF. The CDR3 region has the DNA TGTGCCAGCAGCTTACTGGCGACGGGCACAGATACGCAGTATTTT. The rearrangement uses TRBV27 and TRBJ2-3; D is uncertain. Between the trimmed V and J ends, which lost 6 bases and 1 base, there was a span of 14 bases. CDR3 length equals 15 residues. The V gene's germline CDR1 is MNHEY and CDR2 SMNVEV (reference sequence).

Worth noting for this clone: One end of the junction does not line up with germline, which may come from a read error. V gene TRBV7-2 combines with J gene TRBJ2-5; D possibly matches TRBD1 or TRBD2 (7 bases each). Looked up from germline, CDR1 is SGHTA and CDR2 is FQGNSA. CDR3 length: 15 residues. In DNA form, the CDR3 reads TGTGCCTGCAGCGCTATGACAGGGAGGGCGGAGACCCAGTACTTC. It is translated as CACSAMTGRAETQYF.

With respect to this clone: Its ends do not fully match the called genes, so a read error is possible. This chain links TRBV5-5 with TRBJ2-2, with TRBD1 as a possible D gene (5 bases). CDR3 length: 14 amino acids. CDR1 and CDR2 from the germline V gene are SGHKS and YYEKEE (reference sequence). CDR3 sequence (DNA): TGTGCCAGCAGTTTGGACATGAACACCGGGGAGCTGTTTTTT. The encoded protein is CASSLDMNTGELFF.

This clone was detected many times. The rearrangement uses TRBV25-1 and TRBJ1-1; a weak D match, TRBD1 (6 bases). The CDR3 length is 16 residues. Germline values: CDR1 MGHDK, CDR2 SYGVNS. Trimming pared 4 bases from V and 1 base from J, leaving 16 bases between. CDR3 in amino acids: CASSADPGHQNTEAFF. In DNA, the CDR3 is TGTGCCAGCAGTGCCGATCCGGGACATCAGAACACTGAAGCTTTCTTT.

Ten or more counts support this clone. The J gene is TRBJ2-5, the V gene TRBV7-6; 13 bases are shared with TRBD2. The CDR3 has 17 amino acids. Losses at the gene ends were 5 bases for V and 2 bases for J; bases not matched to a gene: 8. Germline CDR1 reads SGHVS; CDR2 reads FNYEAQ. CDR3 loop: CASSPWTSGSGQETQYF. The CDR3 bases are TGTGCCAGCAGCCCCTGGACTAGCGGGAGTGGGCAAGAGACCCAGTACTTC. Looking up the rest from reference TRBV7-6 and TRBJ2-5 gives the full variable domain: GAGVSQSPRYKVTKRGQDVALRCDPISGHVSLYWYRQALGQGPEFLTYFNYEAQQDKSGLPNDRFSAERPEGSISTLTIQRTEQRDSAMYRCASSPWTSGSGQETQYFGPGTRLLVL.

The chain carries TRBV27 and TRBJ2-1, with 8 bases fitting TRBD2. In germline, CDR1 is MNHEY, CDR2 SMNVEV (reference sequence). V lost 5 bases to trimming and J lost 7 bases; unmatched junction nucleotides: 16. The CDR3 contains 17 residues. The CDR3 DNA reads TGTGCCAGCAGTCCACCACCGGGTAGCGGGATGGAGAATGAGCAGTTCTTC. It is translated as CASSPPPGSGMENEQFF.

This clone has ten or more counts. The gene calls are TRBV6-1 and TRBJ2-7; TRBD1 might be the D (6 bases). In germline, CDR1 is MNHNS, CDR2 SASEGT. Trimming removed 10 bases from V and 6 bases from J, with 13 bases in between. The CDR3 is 11 amino acids. This chain's CDR3 is CATRTGPEQYF. The CDR3 DNA reads TGTGCCACCAGAACAGGGCCCGAGCAGTACTTC.

Notes on this clone: Given a much more abundant clone one base away, this may be a read error. The V gene is TRBV9, the J gene TRBJ1-1; D unclear. Germline CDR1 and CDR2: SGDLS and YYNGEE. This CDR3 is built from 14 residues. Written as DNA, the CDR3 is TGTGCCAGCAGCGTAGATGGGAGGAACACTGAAACTTTCTTT. It specifies CASSVDGRNTETFF.

There are many counts of this clone. The gene calls are TRBV12-3 or TRBV12-4 and TRBJ2-6; D is undetermined. The CDR3 spans 12 residues. V gave up 8 bases and J gave up 5 bases, with 7 bases separating them. The CDR3 sequence: CASGHRANVLTF. The CDR3 region has the DNA TGTGCCAGCGGTCATCGGGCCAACGTCCTGACTTTC.